Listed here are 14 T cell receptor beta chains from one sample, sequenced in a study of beta chain features in type 1 diabetes. Overall study results and limits: Type 1 diabetes patients had TCRB CDR3s that were shorter (moderately but significantly so) in all four CD4+ subsets.

These TCRs' antigens remain unknown. The whole isolated RNA underwent reverse transcription, so sequencing captured expressed TCRB transcripts. Measured with immunoSEQ multiplex PCR; TCRdb has only the in-frame clones, and not every one. The sample lists some 350,000 clones, roughly 13% seen once, with around 0.016% in the top ten. The source material was naive CD4+ T cells from blood. The receptors stem from a young woman with type 1 diabetes.

Concerning this clone: Distinct nucleotide sequences in the sample also encode this CDR3. J is TRBJ2-3 and V is TRBV9, with 11 bases lining up with TRBD2. The length of the CDR3 is 15 residues. Germline V gene sequence: CDR1 SGDLS, CDR2 YYNGEE. After removal of 1 base from V and 4 bases from J, the junction contained 2 bases not matched to a gene. CDR3 in DNA: TGTGCCAGCAGCGTACTAGCGGGGGGTGCAGATACGCAGTATTTT. This encodes CASSVLAGGADTQYF.

This chain uses TRBV28 with TRBJ2-3; D is perhaps TRBD1 (5 bases). Trimming pared 10 bases from V and 3 bases from J, leaving 8 bases between. CDR1 and CDR2 (germline): MDHEN, SYDVKM. CDR3 length: 11 residues. This CDR3 reads CATQGTDTQYF. DNA of the CDR3: TGTGCCACCCAGGGAACAGATACGCAGTATTTT.

This clone was seen only a few times. This sequence joins TRBV2 and TRBJ2-3, with D maybe TRBD2 (6 bases). Germline V CDR1 and CDR2: SNHLY, FYNNEI. Trimming cost V 6 bases and J 2 bases, with 12 bases left between them. CDR3 length: 14 amino acids. CDR3 region: CASRPTSLTDTQYF. Written as DNA, the CDR3 is TGTGCCAGCAGACCTACTAGCCTCACAGATACGCAGTATTTT.

This clone was recorded a few times. The same CDR3 is also encoded by other DNA sequences in this sample. The V call is TRBV7-2, the J call TRBJ2-3, with 11 bases lining up with TRBD2. Germline values: CDR1 SGHTA, CDR2 FQGNSA. This CDR3 has 14 residues. J was trimmed by 5 bases and V by 5 bases; bases with no gene match: 3. This chain's CDR3 is CASSLGLAGDTQYF. The CDR3 DNA is TGTGCCAGCAGCCTCGGACTAGCGGGAGATACGCAGTATTTT. The variable domain in full, with the rest retrieved from reference TRBV7-2 and TRBJ2-3, is GAGVSQSPSNKVTEKGKDVELRCDPISGHTALYWYRQSLGQGLEFLIYFQGNSAPDKSGLPSDRFSAERTGGSVSTLTIQRTQQEDSAVYLCASSLGLAGDTQYFGPGTRLTVL.

The chain uses TRBV13 and TRBJ2-5, with 10 bases identical to TRBD2. The germline V gene has CDR1 PRHDT and CDR2 FYEKMQ (reference sequence). The CDR3 has 17 residues. V dropped 2 bases and J dropped 1; count of bases not matched to a gene: 7. CDR3 residues: CASSLLAGEQFQETQYF. The DNA of the CDR3 is TGTGCCAGCAGCTTACTAGCGGGAGAGCAGTTCCAAGAGACCCAGTACTTC.

This clone was seen only a few times. This chain uses TRBV5-1 with TRBJ2-7; 7 bases map to TRBD1. V lost 4 bases, J lost 1 base, and 5 bases stayed unmatched. Germline CDR1 and CDR2: SGHRS and YFSETQ. The CDR3 covers 14 residues. The CDR3 is CASSPSTGSYEQYF. The CDR3 region has the DNA TGCGCCAGCAGCCCGTCGACAGGGTCCTACGAGCAGTACTTC.

This clone was seen only a few times. This rearrangement joins TRBV5-4 to TRBJ2-3; TRBD2 matches at 11 bases. Looked up from germline, CDR1 is SGHNT and CDR2 is YYREEE (reference sequence). The CDR3 has 16 amino acids. V gave up 5 bases and J gave up 4 bases; unmatched junction bases: 9. DNA of the CDR3: TGTGCCAGCAGGCCAACTAGCGGGAGTCACCCAGATACGCAGTATTTT. Translation gives CASRPTSGSHPDTQYF.

This clone has a handful of counts. The chain employs TRBV7-2 and TRBJ2-2, with D perhaps TRBD2 (6 bases). CDR1 is SGHTA, CDR2 FQGNSA, per germline. This CDR3 contains 16 residues. The V gene lost 4 bases and the J gene lost 6 bases, with 18 bases spanning the gap. CDR3 sequence reads: CASSSIGGIEAGELFF. The CDR3 DNA is TGTGCCAGCAGCTCCATCGGCGGGATCGAAGCCGGGGAGCTGTTTTTT.

The chain joins TRBV7-9 to TRBJ2-5; 8 nucleotides line up with TRBD2. The CDR3 loop spans 14 amino acids. Trimming took 5 bases from V and 9 from J; bases not matched to a gene: 11. The germline V gene has CDR1 SEHNR and CDR2 FQNEAQ (reference sequence). The CDR3 nucleotides are TGTGCCAGCAGCACCCGACTAGCGCCTGGGGCCCAGTACTTC. This sequence encodes CASSTRLAPGAQYF.

This clone was counted a single time. This sequence joins TRBV10-3 and TRBJ1-2; TRBD1 matches 7 bases. The CDR3 length is 16 residues. Germline CDR1 is ENHRY and CDR2 is SYGVKD. The V segment lost 6 bases and the J segment 0 bases; nucleotides outside the gene matches: 10. The CDR3 sequence is CAISPSRDRTNYGYTF. The DNA of the CDR3 is TGTGCCATCAGCCCCTCCCGGGACAGAACTAACTATGGCTACACCTTC.

The chain links TRBV7-2 to TRBJ1-2; D possibly corresponds to TRBD1 (6 bases). In germline, CDR1 is SGHTA, CDR2 FQGNSA. The CDR3 runs to 15 residues. Deletions cut 3 bases from V and 8 bases from J, with 19 bases between. This CDR3 reads CASSFGRDNGRGYTF. DNA for the CDR3: TGTGCCAGCAGCTTCGGGAGGGACAACGGAAGGGGCTACACCTTC.

The sample holds a few counts of this clone. The chain uses TRBV20-1 and TRBJ2-7, with D perhaps matching TRBD1 (6 bases). CDR3 length: 10 amino acids. The germline V and J ends were trimmed by 4 bases and 7 bases, with 8 bases remaining between them. Germline V gene data show CDR1 as DFQATT and CDR2 as SNEGSKA (reference sequence). The CDR3: CSAIGTEQYF. The CDR3 bases are TGCAGTGCTATAGGGACAGAGCAGTACTTC.

This clone was seen more than once but under ten times. The J gene is TRBJ1-1, the V gene TRBV29-1, with a possible D match to TRBD1 (5 bases). CDR1 is SQVTM, CDR2 ANQGSEA, per germline. Between the trimmed V and J ends, which lost 3 bases and 1 base, there was a span of 12 bases. The CDR3 contains 14 residues. CDR3 sequence: CSVDAGRGNTEAFF. The CDR3 DNA is TGCAGCGTTGATGCAGGGAGGGGGAACACTGAAGCTTTCTTT.

This clone was counted between two and nine times. The chain employs TRBV6-6 and TRBJ1-4; no reliable D call. Germline-derived CDR1 and CDR2 are MNHNY and SVGAGI (reference sequence). The CDR3 loop spans 15 amino acids. V was clipped by 5 bases and J by 0 bases, with 10 bases between them. CDR3: CASSLSYATNEKLFF. The CDR3, as DNA: TGTGCCAGCAGTCTGAGCTACGCAACTAATGAAAAACTGTTTTTT.